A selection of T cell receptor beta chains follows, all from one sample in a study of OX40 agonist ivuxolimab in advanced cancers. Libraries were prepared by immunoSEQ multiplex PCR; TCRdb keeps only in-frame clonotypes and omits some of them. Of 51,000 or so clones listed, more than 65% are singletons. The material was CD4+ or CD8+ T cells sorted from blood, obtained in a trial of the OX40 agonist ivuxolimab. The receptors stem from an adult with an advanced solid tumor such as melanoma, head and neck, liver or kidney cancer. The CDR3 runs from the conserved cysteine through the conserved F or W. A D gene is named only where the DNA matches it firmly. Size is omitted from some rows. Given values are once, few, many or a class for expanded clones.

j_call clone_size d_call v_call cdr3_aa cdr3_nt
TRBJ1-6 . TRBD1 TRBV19 CASRQGRAYNSPLHF TGTGCCAGCCGACAGGGAAGGGCCTATAATTCACCCCTCCACTTT
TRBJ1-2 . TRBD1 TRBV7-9 CASSSSGQGASGYTF TGTGCCAGCAGCTCGTCGGGACAGGGTGCGTCTGGCTACACCTTC
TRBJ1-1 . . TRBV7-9 CASKASESHTEAFF TGTGCCAGCAAGGCGAGTGAGAGTCACACTGAAGCTTTCTTT
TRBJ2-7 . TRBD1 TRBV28 CASINGQGSSYEQYF TGTGCCAGCATCAACGGACAGGGTAGCTCCTACGAGCAGTACTTC
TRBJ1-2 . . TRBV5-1 CASGQQGVHDGYTF TGCGCCAGCGGCCAACAGGGTGTTCATGATGGCTACACCTTC
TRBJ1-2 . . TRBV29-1 CSAERGNYGYTF TGCAGCGCCGAACGGGGAAACTATGGCTACACCTTC
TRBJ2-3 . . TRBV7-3 CANLAPGPTDTQYF TGTGCCAATCTAGCGCCAGGGCCCACAGATACGCAGTATTTT
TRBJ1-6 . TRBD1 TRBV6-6 CASSREQGHHSPLHF TGTGCCAGCAGTCGAGAACAGGGGCATCATTCACCCCTCCACTTT
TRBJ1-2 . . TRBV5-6 CASSSLAARYTF TGTGCCAGCAGCTCCTTGGCGGCCCGCTACACCTTC
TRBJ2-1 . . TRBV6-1 CASHSGSYNEQFF TGTGCCAGCCATAGCGGATCCTACAATGAGCAGTTCTTC
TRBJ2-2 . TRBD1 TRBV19 CASTRGDRTGELFF TGTGCCAGTACCCGAGGGGACAGGACCGGGGAGCTGTTTTTT
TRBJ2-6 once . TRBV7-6 CASSLSDSGANVLTF TGTGCCAGCAGCTTATCTGACTCTGGGGCCAACGTCCTGACTTTC
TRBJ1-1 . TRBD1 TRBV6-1 CASSERGVTGTAEAFF TGTGCCAGCAGTGAAAGGGGGGTTACAGGGACAGCTGAAGCTTTCTTT
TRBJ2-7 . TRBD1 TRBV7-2 CASSLGGPGTAYEQYF TGTGCCAGCAGCTTAGGCGGGCCCGGGACAGCCTACGAGCAGTACTTC
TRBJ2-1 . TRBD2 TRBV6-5 CASKGTSGANNEQFF TGTGCCAGCAAGGGGACTAGCGGGGCTAACAATGAGCAGTTCTTC
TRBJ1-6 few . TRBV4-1 CASSQDQGSISLHF TGCGCCAGCAGCCAAGATCAGGGGTCAATATCCCTCCACTTT
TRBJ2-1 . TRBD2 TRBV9 CASSGPSGAYNEQFF TGTGCCAGCAGCGGACCTAGCGGAGCTTACAATGAGCAGTTCTTC
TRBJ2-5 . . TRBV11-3 CASSSLGWSYF TGTGCCAGCAGCTCGTTGGGGTGGAGTTACTTC
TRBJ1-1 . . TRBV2 CASSDGRLNTEAFF TGTGCCAGCAGTGACGGCAGACTGAACACTGAAGCTTTCTTT
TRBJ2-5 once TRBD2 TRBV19 CASSILAGRQETQYF TGTGCCAGTAGTATACTAGCGGGGAGGCAAGAGACCCAGTACTTC
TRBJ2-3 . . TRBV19 CASSIQWRNTQYF TGTGCCAGTAGTATACAATGGCGTAATACGCAGTATTTT
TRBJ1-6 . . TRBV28 CASSLTSGGNSPLHF TGTGCCAGCAGTTTAACATCTGGGGGTAATTCACCCCTCCACTTT
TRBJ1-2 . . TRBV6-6 CASRVTANYGYTF TGTGCCAGCAGGGTCACAGCTAACTATGGCTACACCTTC
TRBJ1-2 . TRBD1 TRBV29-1 CSAGTGNPPGYTF TGCAGCGCCGGGACAGGGAATCCTCCAGGCTACACCTTC